This TCR beta chain was recovered during a study of lung T cells in sarcoidosis with Löfgren's syndrome. For the study at large: In sarcoidosis, CD4+ T cells accumulate in bronchoalveolar lavage fluid.

TCRdb re-called the reads through MiXCR, storing one row per CDR3 protein. Among some 19,000 distinct CDR3 sequences listed, 21% were seen once. Study outcomes and limitations: TRBV2 was the preferred pairing partner of TRAV12-1, with similar CDR3s. Shared TRAV12-1 and TRBV2 CDR3 motifs were reported across several patients.

Details on this clonotype: Its antigen is not identified.

The V end lost 8 bases, the J end lost 9 bases, and 20 bases lay between the germline ends. The CDR3 sequence is 13 residues long. Germline values: CDR1 SQVTM, CDR2 ANQGSEA. The sequence derives from a human donor with sarcoidosis (Löfgren's syndrome or another form), or a control subject (not recorded which). Sequenced sample: CD4+ T cells from bronchoalveolar lavage. This chain joins TRBV29-1 and TRBJ2-1, with D possibly TRBD2 on 6 matching bases. The CDR3 reads CSLQDYPQREQFF. The CDR3 DNA sequence: TGCAGCTTACAGGACTATCCACAGCGTGAGCAGTTCTTC.